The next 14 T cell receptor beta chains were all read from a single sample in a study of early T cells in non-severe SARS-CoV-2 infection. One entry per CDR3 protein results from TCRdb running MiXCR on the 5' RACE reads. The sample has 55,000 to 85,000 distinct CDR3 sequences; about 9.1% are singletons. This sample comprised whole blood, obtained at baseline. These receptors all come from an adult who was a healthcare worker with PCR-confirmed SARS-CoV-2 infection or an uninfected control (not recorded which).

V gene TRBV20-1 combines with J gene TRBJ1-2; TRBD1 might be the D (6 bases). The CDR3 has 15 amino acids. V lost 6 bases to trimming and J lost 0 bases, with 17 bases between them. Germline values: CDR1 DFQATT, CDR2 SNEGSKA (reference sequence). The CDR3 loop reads CSAPFRGTTNYGYTF. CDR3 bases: TGCAGTGCCCCATTTAGGGGGACTACTAACTATGGCTACACCTTC.

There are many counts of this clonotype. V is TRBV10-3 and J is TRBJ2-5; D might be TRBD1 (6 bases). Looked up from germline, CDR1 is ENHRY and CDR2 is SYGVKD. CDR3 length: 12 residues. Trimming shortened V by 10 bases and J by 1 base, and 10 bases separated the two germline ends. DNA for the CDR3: TGTGCCACAGGGGAGCGCCAAGAGACCCAGTACTTC. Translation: CATGERQETQYF.

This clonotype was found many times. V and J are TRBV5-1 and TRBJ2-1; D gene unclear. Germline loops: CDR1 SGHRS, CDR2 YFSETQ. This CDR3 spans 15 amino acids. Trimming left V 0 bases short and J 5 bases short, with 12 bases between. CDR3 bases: TGCGCCAGCAGCTTGGACTCGCGAGGACACAATGAGCAGTTCTTC. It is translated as CASSLDSRGHNEQFF.

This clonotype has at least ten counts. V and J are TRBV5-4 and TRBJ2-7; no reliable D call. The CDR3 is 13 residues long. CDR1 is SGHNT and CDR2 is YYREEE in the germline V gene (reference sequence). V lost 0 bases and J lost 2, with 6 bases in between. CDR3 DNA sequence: TGTGCCAGCAGCTTGGACCCACCCTACGAGCAGTACTTC. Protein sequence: CASSLDPPYEQYF.

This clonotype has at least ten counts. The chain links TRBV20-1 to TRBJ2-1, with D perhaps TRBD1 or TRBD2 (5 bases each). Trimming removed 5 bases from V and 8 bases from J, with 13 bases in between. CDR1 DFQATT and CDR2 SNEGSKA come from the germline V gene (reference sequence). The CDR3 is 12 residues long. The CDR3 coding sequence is TGCAGTGCTTGGCGTCGGGGCCATGAGCAGTTCTTC. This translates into CSAWRRGHEQFF.

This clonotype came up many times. CDR3 nucleotides: TGTGCCAGCAGCACCGGGACAGTGAACACCGGGGAGCTGTTTTTT. Its protein is CASSTGTVNTGELFF. The chain recombines TRBV27 with TRBJ2-2; TRBD1 agrees at 7 bases. The CDR3 extends over 15 amino acids. From germline, CDR1 is MNHEY and CDR2 SMNVEV (reference sequence). V trimming: 6 bases; J trimming: 1 base; junction bases outside the gene matches: 5.

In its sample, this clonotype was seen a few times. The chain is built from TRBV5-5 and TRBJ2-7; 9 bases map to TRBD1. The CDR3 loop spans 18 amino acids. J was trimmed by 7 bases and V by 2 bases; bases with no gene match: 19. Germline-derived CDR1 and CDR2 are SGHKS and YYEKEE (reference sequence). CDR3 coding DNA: TGTGCCAGCAGCTTTTCATCCCCTTCCGGGACAGGGACGCGGGAGCAGTACTTC. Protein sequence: CASSFSSPSGTGTREQYF.

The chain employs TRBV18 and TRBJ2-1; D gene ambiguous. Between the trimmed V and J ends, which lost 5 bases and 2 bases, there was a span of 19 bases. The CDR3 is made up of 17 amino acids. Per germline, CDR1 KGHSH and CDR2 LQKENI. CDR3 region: CASSAHLGPGPYNEQFF. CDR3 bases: TGTGCCAGCTCAGCTCATCTGGGCCCAGGCCCCTACAATGAGCAGTTCTTC.

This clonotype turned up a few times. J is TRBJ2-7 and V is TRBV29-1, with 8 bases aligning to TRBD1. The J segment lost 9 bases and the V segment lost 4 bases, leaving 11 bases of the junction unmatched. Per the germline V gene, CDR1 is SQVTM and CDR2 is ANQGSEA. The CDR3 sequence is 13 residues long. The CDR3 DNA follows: TGCAGCGTTGCTCCGGGACAGGCTTTTGGGCAGTACTTC. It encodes CSVAPGQAFGQYF.

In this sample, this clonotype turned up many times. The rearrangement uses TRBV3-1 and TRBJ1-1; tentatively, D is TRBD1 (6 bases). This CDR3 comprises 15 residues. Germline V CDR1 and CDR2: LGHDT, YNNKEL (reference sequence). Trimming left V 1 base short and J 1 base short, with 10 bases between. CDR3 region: CASSQGPGENTEAFF. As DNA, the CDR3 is TGTGCCAGCAGCCAAGGGCCAGGGGAGAACACTGAAGCTTTCTTT.

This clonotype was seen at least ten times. CDR3 protein: CASSLGGNRGDTIYF. The DNA of the CDR3 is TGTGCCAGCAGCTTAGGGGGAAACCGCGGGGACACCATATATTTT. The chain links TRBV7-6 to TRBJ1-3, with D hard to call. Germline CDR1 and CDR2: SGHVS and FNYEAQ. This CDR3 region has 15 residues. Trimming took 1 base from V and 8 from J, leaving 15 bases between them.

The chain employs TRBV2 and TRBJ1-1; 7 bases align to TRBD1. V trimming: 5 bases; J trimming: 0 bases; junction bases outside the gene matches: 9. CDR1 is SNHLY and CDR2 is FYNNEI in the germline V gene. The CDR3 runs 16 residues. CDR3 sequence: CASSNTGAQMNTEAFF. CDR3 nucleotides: TGTGCCAGCAGTAACACAGGGGCGCAAATGAACACTGAAGCTTTCTTT.

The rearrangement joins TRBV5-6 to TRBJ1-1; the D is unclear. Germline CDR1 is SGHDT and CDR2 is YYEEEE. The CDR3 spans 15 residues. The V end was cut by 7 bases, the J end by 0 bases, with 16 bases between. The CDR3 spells CASGSFRGLNTEAFF. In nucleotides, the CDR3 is TGTGCCAGCGGCTCCTTTAGAGGTTTGAACACTGAAGCTTTCTTT.

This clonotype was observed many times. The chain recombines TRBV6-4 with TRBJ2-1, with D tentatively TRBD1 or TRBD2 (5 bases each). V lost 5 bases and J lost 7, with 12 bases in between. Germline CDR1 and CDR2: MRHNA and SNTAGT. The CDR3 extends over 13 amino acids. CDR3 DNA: TGTGCCAGCAGTCGGGACCTCCTGAATGAGCAGTTCTTC. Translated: CASSRDLLNEQFF.